The subject of this entry is one T cell receptor (beta chain). Antigen specificity is unknown. J gave up 3 bases and V 0 bases, and 7 bases lay outside the gene matches. Germline V gives CDR1 MNHEY, CDR2 SVGEGT. The CDR3 consists of 17 residues. Collection of ten milliliters of peripheral blood was performed for each donor. The data belong to a study of blood T cells in healthy people across ages. Notes on the study in general: Diversity was higher, and naive CD4+ cells more numerous, in long-lived donors than in aged donors.

A J-beta primer mix and a sample-barcoded 5' primer were used in a second PCR of about 7 to 12 cycles. MiXCR, run by TCRdb on the 5' RACE reads, gives a single entry per CDR3 protein. The table has approximately 1.5 million distinct CDR3 sequences, roughly 32% seen once. This clonotype originated in a woman younger than 45 in good health. The V gene is TRBV6-2 or TRBV6-3, the J gene TRBJ2-3; 9 bases are a match to TRBD2. Input material: blood. The CDR3 nucleotides are TGTGCCAGCAGTTACTCGAACCGCGGGGGGGCAACAGATACGCAGTATTTT. This translates into CASSYSNRGGATDTQYF.